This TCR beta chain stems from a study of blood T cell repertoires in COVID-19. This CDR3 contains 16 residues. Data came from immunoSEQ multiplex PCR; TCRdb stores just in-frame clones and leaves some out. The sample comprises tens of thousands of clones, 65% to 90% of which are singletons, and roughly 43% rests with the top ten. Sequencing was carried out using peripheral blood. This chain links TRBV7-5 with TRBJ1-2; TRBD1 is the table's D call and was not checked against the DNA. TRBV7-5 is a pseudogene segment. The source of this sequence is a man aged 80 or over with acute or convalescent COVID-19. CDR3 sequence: CVRSLAGTKKSCGYTF. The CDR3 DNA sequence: TGTGTCAGAAGCTTAGCCGGGACAAAGAAGAGTTGTGGCTACACCTTC.